This T cell receptor (beta chain) was sequenced in a study of T cell repertoires in cytomegalovirus infection. Looking at the study overall: Recently described HLA-C-restricted plus well-studied HLA-B-restricted CMV epitopes were used. Public signatures in TCR beta pointed to CMV infection and matching HLA type.

Study-level results: Dominating the ex vivo response were TCR beta clonotypes that were CMV-specific and HLA-C-restricted. The cumulative frequency of public TCR beta families identified carriers of CMV plus the relevant HLA.

Concerning this clonotype: Its matching antigen is unknown.

TCRdb redid the calling of the reads with MiXCR, one entry per CDR3 protein. Of about 830,000 distinct CDR3 sequences in the sample, about 30% were seen once. The CDR3 sequence is 18 residues long. CDR1 is SGHVS and CDR2 is FNYEAQ in the germline V gene. V was clipped by 2 bases and J by 3 bases, with 22 bases between them. Specimen: cultured CD8+ T cells from PBMCs, collected from culture after CMV antigen stimulation. This receptor was identified in a human donor in good health (CMV status not recorded). Some clones in this sample may be carry-over from other donors' samples. The chain links TRBV7-6 to TRBJ1-2; D is possibly TRBD1 (5 bases). The CDR3 nucleotides are TGTGCCAGCAGCTTAAGTAGAGGCGGGGCAGCGCCGTACTATGGCTACACCTTC. Its translation is CASSLSRGGAAPYYGYTF.